This T cell receptor beta chain originates from a study of Ad26.COV2.S vaccination and SARS-CoV-2 variants. Study summary: Ad26.COV2.S shots went into the muscle once or twice, 56 days apart.

The repertoire was sequenced with immunoSEQ multiplex PCR; TCRdb's copy has only in-frame clones and lacks some. The sample lists some 350,000 clones, roughly 85% occurring once. Treatment denoted: 15 to 20 received Ad26.COV2.S at low or high dose, single or two shots; roughly five received placebo; per-sample allocation not given. Collection of samples fell on day 63 after the first vaccine or placebo injection. The length of the CDR3 is 14 residues. Germline CDR1 SGHTA, CDR2 FQGNSA. V lost 10 bases, J lost 0 bases, and 4 bases stayed unmatched. The TCR originated in a person aged 18 to 65 who received the Ad26.COV2.S COVID-19 vaccine or a placebo. The sample here was peripheral blood, taken in a trial of Ad26.COV2.S vaccine versus placebo. The J gene is TRBJ2-3, the V gene TRBV7-2; TRBD2 matches at 10 bases. The CDR3 DNA follows: TGTGCCACAAGGACTAGCGGTAGCACAGATACGCAGTATTTT. Residues: CATRTSGSTDTQYF. Full variable domain (remainder filled in from reference TRBV7-2 and TRBJ2-3): GAGVSQSPSNKVTEKGKDVELRCDPISGHTALYWYRQSLGQGLEFLIYFQGNSAPDKSGLPSDRFSAERTGGSVSTLTIQRTQQEDSAVYLCATRTSGSTDTQYFGPGTRLTVL.